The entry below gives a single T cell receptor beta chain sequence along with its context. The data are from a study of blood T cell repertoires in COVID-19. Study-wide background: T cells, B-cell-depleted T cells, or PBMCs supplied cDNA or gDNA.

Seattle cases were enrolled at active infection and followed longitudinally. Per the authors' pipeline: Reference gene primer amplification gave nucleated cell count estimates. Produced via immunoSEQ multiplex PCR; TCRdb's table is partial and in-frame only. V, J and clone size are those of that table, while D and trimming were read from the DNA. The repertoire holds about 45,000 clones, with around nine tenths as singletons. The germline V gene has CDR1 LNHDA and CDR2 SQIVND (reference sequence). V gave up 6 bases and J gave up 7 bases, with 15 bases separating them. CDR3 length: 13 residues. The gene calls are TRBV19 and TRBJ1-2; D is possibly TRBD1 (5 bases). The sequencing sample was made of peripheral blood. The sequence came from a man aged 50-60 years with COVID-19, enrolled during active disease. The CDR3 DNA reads TGTGCCAGTAGAAAGACAGTCGTTGCTGGCTACACCTTC. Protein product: CASRKTVVAGYTF. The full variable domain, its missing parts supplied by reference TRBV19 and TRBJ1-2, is DGGITQSPKYLFRKEGQNVTLSCEQNLNHDAMYWYRQDPGQGLRLIYYSQIVNDFQKGDIAEGYSVSREKKESFPLTVTSAQKNPTAFYLCASRKTVVAGYTFGSGTRLTVV.